These T cell receptor beta chains were read from a single sample in a study of blood T cell repertoires in COVID-19. Sequenced by immunoSEQ multiplex PCR; TCRdb stores in-frame clones only, minus some. This sample has fewer than 300,000 clones, with approximately 89% found just once. The sequencing input was peripheral blood. Receptors were obtained from a man aged 35 to 55 who had recovered from COVID-19. CDR3s include the opening cysteine and the closing phenylalanine or tryptophan. The D gene is left open where the match is weak. Size values are once, few and many counts, or a class for expanded clones, and some rows have none.

>21|-|TRBV19|TRBJ2-1|TRBD2
TGTGCCAGTAGAAGGCGGATCGGCAGGACAGAACGGACTAGCGAGACCAATGAGCAGTTCTTC
CASRRRIGRTERTSETNEQFF
>11|-|TRBV29-1|TRBJ1-1|-
TGCAGCGTGTACATGAACACTGAAGCTTTCTTT
CSVYMNTEAFF
>14|-|TRBV20-1|TRBJ2-3|-
TGCAGTGCTAGTTCCCGGGACTCCACAGATACGCAGTATTTT
CSASSRDSTDTQYF
>15|-|TRBV7-2|TRBJ2-7|-
TGTGCCAGCAGCTTAGTTCCTGGCAGGTCCCACGAGCAGTACTTC
CASSLVPGRSHEQYF
>12|-|TRBV6-5|TRBJ1-1|TRBD1
TGTGCCAGCAGAGGAGTACAGGGGCGAGCTTTCTTT
CASRGVQGRAFF
>11|once|TRBV6-5|TRBJ2-7|TRBD1
TGTGCCAGCAGGATGACAGGGAAGCAGTACTTC
CASRMTGKQYF
>17|-|TRBV11-2|TRBJ2-2|TRBD2
TGTGCCAGCAGCTCAATCCGGACTAGCGTTAACACCGGGGAGCTGTTTTTT
CASSSIRTSVNTGELFF
>14|few|TRBV5-5|TRBJ2-5|-
TGTGCCAGCAGTCCGGACCCCGGGAAGGAGACCCAGTACTTC
CASSPDPGKETQYF
>15|-|TRBV10-3|TRBJ2-2|TRBD1
TGTGCTTCGCGGGCAGGGGGTATATTCGGCGGGGAGCTGTTTTTT
CASRAGGIFGGELFF
>14|-|TRBV10-2|TRBJ1-5|-
TGCGCCAGCAGTGAACCGGGGAGCAATCAGCCCCAGCATTTT
CASSEPGSNQPQHF
>15|-|TRBV19|TRBJ1-1|-
TGTGCCAGTATCCCTCGAGGGCGGGTGAACACTGAAGCTTTCTTT
CASIPRGRVNTEAFF
>15|once|TRBV2|TRBJ2-2|TRBD1
TGTGCCAGCAGCTCCCAGGACAGGGACACCGGGGAGCTGTTTTTT
CASSSQDRDTGELFF
>13|-|TRBV29-1|TRBJ1-1|TRBD1
TGCAGCGTTAGGGGGCCCGAATCGACTGAAGCTTTCTTT
CSVRGPESTEAFF
>13|-|TRBV19|TRBJ1-2|TRBD1
TGTGCCAGTAGAACCGGGACAGGGTTTGGCTACACCTTC
CASRTGTGFGYTF
>16|once|TRBV28|TRBJ1-5|-
TGTGCCAGCAGTTTCGGGGGGCTCAGGGGCAATCAGCCCCAGCATTTT
CASSFGGLRGNQPQHF
>12|few|TRBV30|TRBJ1-3|-
TGTGCCTGGAGCGAGGTGCGAAACACCATATATTTT
CAWSEVRNTIYF
>12|-|TRBV2|TRBJ2-7|-
TGTGCCAGCGGGGGCCCCCTCTACGAGCAGTACTTC
CASGGPLYEQYF